A selection of T cell receptor beta chains follows, all from one sample in a study of cytomegalovirus exposure and HLA in healthy donors. The table came from immunoSEQ multiplex PCR; TCRdb's copy has only in-frame clones and leaves some out. Found here are 80,000 or so clones, roughly 60% of them singletons; the top ten hold 5.7%. Sequenced input: PBMCs. The receptor source for this set is a man aged 25 to 45 in good health and CMV-seropositive. The CDR3 runs from the conserved cysteine through the conserved F or W. The D gene is left open where the match is weak.

D gene | J gene | V gene | CDR3 protein
- | TRBJ1-5 | TRBV5-1 | CASSLGSGMQPQHF
TRBD2 | TRBJ2-3 | TRBV10-3 | CAISEPTSGSTDTQYF
TRBD2 | TRBJ2-4 | TRBV27 | CASSYSTSRADIQYF
- | TRBJ1-1 | TRBV5-4 | CASSLRGGGNTEAFF
TRBD1 | TRBJ1-1 | TRBV29-1 | CSVGDRGNTEAFF
- | TRBJ1-4 | TRBV4-3 | CASSQVPQGSEKLFF
- | TRBJ2-3 | TRBV30 | CAWSTGEGDTQYF
- | TRBJ1-1 | TRBV2 | CASRVGAMDVTEAFF
- | TRBJ1-2 | TRBV4-3 | CASSQERSIYGYTF
- | TRBJ1-2 | TRBV10-3 | CAISDLQGGYTF
- | TRBJ1-1 | TRBV6-1 | CASSPLYTEAFF
- | TRBJ1-1 | TRBV6-5 | CASMLAYAANTEAFF
- | TRBJ2-5 | TRBV5-6 | CASSSGKTQYF
- | TRBJ1-6 | TRBV15 | CATSRGRGRAPLHF
TRBD2 | TRBJ2-3 | TRBV7-2 | CASRQTSGGADTQYF
- | TRBJ1-3 | TRBV19 | CASTQGSGNTIYF
- | TRBJ2-7 | TRBV9 | CASSPGRGAGYEQYF
- | TRBJ2-5 | TRBV27 | CASSLGGGAETQYF
TRBD2 | TRBJ2-1 | TRBV7-9 | CASSFKSGGIPIYNEQFF
- | TRBJ2-7 | TRBV10-2 | CASSWGSTGYEQYF
- | TRBJ1-3 | TRBV28 | CASSQRAAKGGNTIYF
TRBD2 | TRBJ2-4 | TRBV9 | CASSQGSGGAGKNIQYF
- | TRBJ2-2 | TRBV7-3 | CASSSTRGNGELFF
- | TRBJ2-7 | TRBV6-5 | CASSRGNYEQYF
TRBD1 | TRBJ2-7 | TRBV7-8 | CASSPGQGVEQYF
TRBD2 | TRBJ2-7 | TRBV7-2 | CASSSVSGSYEQYF
TRBD2 | TRBJ2-1 | TRBV7-3 | CASSQKGLAGGEQFF
TRBD2 | TRBJ2-3 | TRBV6-6 | CASSYSTSGGVTQYF
- | TRBJ2-7 | TRBV11-2 | CASSPISWTETYEQYF
- | TRBJ1-3 | TRBV28 | CASSFGHGGNTIYF
- | TRBJ1-1 | TRBV11-1 | CASSSQGNTEAFF
TRBD2 | TRBJ2-3 | TRBV4-1 | CASSQDVLAGFSTDTQYF
TRBD1 | TRBJ2-5 | TRBV5-4 | CASSNAGTGGGETQYF
- | TRBJ1-5 | TRBV6-6 | CASRGTGQPQHF
- | TRBJ2-2 | TRBV28 | CASTSNGEVTGELFF
- | TRBJ1-1 | TRBV18 | CASSPGREADTEAFF
- | TRBJ2-1 | TRBV10-2 | CASSLAYSYNEQFF
TRBD2 | TRBJ2-5 | TRBV19 | CASSTLPRTSVETQYF
- | TRBJ1-4 | TRBV4-3 | CASSQTITGRGCEKLFF
- | TRBJ1-5 | TRBV2 | CASKEHETRQPQHF